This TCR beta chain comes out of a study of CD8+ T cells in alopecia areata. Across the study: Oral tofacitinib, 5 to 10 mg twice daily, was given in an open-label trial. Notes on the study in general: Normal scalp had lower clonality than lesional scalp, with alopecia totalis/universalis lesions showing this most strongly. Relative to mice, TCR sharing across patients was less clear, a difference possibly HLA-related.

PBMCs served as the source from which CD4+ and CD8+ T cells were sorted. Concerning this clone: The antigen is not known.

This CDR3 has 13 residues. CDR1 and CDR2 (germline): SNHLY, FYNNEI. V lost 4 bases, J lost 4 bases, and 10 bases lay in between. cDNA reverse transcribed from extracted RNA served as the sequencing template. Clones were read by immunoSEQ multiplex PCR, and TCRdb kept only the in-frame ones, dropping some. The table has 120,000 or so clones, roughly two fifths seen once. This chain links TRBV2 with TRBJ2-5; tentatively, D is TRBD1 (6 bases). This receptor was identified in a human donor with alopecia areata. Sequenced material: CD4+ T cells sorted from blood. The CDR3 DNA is TGTGCCAGCAGTGCAACAGGGATAGAGACCCAGTACTTC. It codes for CASSATGIETQYF.